A single sample is the source of the 30 T cell receptor beta chains below, sequenced in a study of cytomegalovirus exposure and HLA in healthy donors. Researchers ran the PCR with 60 Vbeta and 13 Jbeta primers. The repertoire was sequenced with immunoSEQ multiplex PCR; TCRdb's copy has only in-frame clones and lacks some. The sample lists approximately 86,000 clones, 85% occurring once. The material sequenced was PBMCs. The source of these receptors is a man aged 35-49 years in good health and CMV-seropositive.

J is TRBJ2-7 and V is TRBV6-1; TRBD1 matches at 7 bases. The trim removed 6 bases at V and 0 bases at J, leaving 8 bases unmatched. The CDR3 has 15 residues. Germline V CDR1 and CDR2: MNHNS, SASEGT. As DNA, the CDR3 is TGTGCCAGCAGGGCCTCCGGGACAGTCTCCTACGAGCAGTACTTC. Its protein product is CASRASGTVSYEQYF.

The chain joins TRBV2 to TRBJ1-4; TRBD1 might be the D (5 bases). The CDR3 is made up of 14 amino acids. With 8 bases removed from V and 4 bases from J, the gap between germline ends came to 14 bases. Germline assignment: CDR1 SNHLY and CDR2 FYNNEI. The CDR3 region has the DNA TGTGCCAGCGGTAAAGGGGCGGGTAATGAAAAACTGTTTTTT. It encodes CASGKGAGNEKLFF.

The rearrangement links TRBV28 to TRBJ1-1; 8 bases align to TRBD1. The J segment lost 1 base and the V segment lost 7 bases, leaving 8 bases of the junction unmatched. This CDR3 has 15 amino acids. Germline values: CDR1 MDHEN, CDR2 SYDVKM. CDR3 region: CASTNIRGPNTEAFF. In DNA form, the CDR3 reads TGTGCCAGCACCAATATCAGGGGGCCGAACACTGAAGCTTTCTTT.

The sample holds a few counts of this clone. The chain carries TRBV11-1 and TRBJ1-5; possibly TRBD1 for D (6 bases). Germline CDR1 reads SGHAT; CDR2 reads FQDESV (reference sequence). The CDR3 consists of 15 residues. V lost 5 bases and J 4 bases, leaving 15 bases between the germline ends. CDR3 sequence (DNA): TGTGCCAGCAGCCTCGGTACAGGGTGGAATCAGCCCCAGCATTTT. Its protein product is CASSLGTGWNQPQHF.

The V and J genes are TRBV7-3 and TRBJ2-2; 11 nucleotides align to TRBD2. The V gene end was trimmed by 4 bases and the J gene end by 4 bases; junction bases not matched to a gene: 5. Germline CDR1 and CDR2: SGHTA and FQGTGA. The CDR3 consists of 16 residues. The CDR3 here is CASSWTGTSGTGELFF. The CDR3 DNA reads TGTGCCAGCAGCTGGACCGGGACTAGCGGCACCGGGGAGCTGTTTTTT.

V gene TRBV7-8 combines with J gene TRBJ1-4; D might be TRBD1 (5 bases). The germline CDR1 and CDR2 sequences are SGHVS and FQNEAQ. Trimming pared 1 base from V and 8 bases from J, leaving 5 bases between. The CDR3 has 12 amino acids. The CDR3: CASSLEGEKLFF. The CDR3 DNA is TGTGCCAGCAGCTTAGAGGGGGAAAAACTGTTTTTT.

This sequence joins TRBV6-5 and TRBJ2-1, with 8 bases that match TRBD1. This CDR3 is 15 amino acids long. CDR1 is MNHEY, CDR2 SVGAGI, per germline. Unmatched junction bases numbered 9, after V lost 6 bases and J lost 5 bases. DNA for the CDR3: TGTGCCAGCAGCCGACAGGGGACGTTGGACAATGAGCAGTTCTTC. Translating gives CASSRQGTLDNEQFF.

The V gene is TRBV6-6, the J gene TRBJ2-7; D perhaps matches TRBD1 (6 bases). Trimming stripped 2 bases from V and 0 bases from J, with 8 bases between. This CDR3 is 14 amino acids long. CDR1 is MNHNY, CDR2 SVGAGI, per germline (reference sequence). CDR3 in amino acids: CASSYAQGSYEQYF. As DNA, the CDR3 is TGTGCCAGCAGTTACGCACAGGGCTCCTACGAGCAGTACTTC.

This clone was detected only a few times. The chain couples TRBV4-1 to TRBJ1-1; 9 nucleotides align to TRBD1. CDR1 and CDR2 (germline): MGHRA, YSYEKL. This CDR3 contains 17 residues. J was trimmed by 0 bases and V by 1 base; bases with no gene match: 6. CDR3 protein: CASSQGTGVEVNTEAFF. The CDR3 nucleotides read TGCGCCAGCAGCCAAGGGACAGGGGTTGAAGTGAACACTGAAGCTTTCTTT.

The chain combines TRBV20-1 with TRBJ2-7, with D unclear. The V end lost 6 bases, the J end lost 6 bases, and 12 bases lay between the germline ends. CDR1 and CDR2 (germline): DFQATT, SNEGSKA (reference sequence). The CDR3 consists of 11 residues. The CDR3 DNA is TGCAGTGCCGGAGCGCCTATCGAGCAGTACTTC. The encoded protein is CSAGAPIEQYF.

The chain joins TRBV5-6 to TRBJ1-1; weak D call: TRBD1 (5 bases). This CDR3 has 14 amino acids. CDR1 and CDR2 from the germline V gene are SGHDT and YYEEEE. V was shortened by 3 bases and J by 2 bases, with 11 bases between the two germline ends. The CDR3 bases are TGTGCCAGCAGCTCAAGGGGCTTTAACACTGAAGCTTTCTTT. Its protein product is CASSSRGFNTEAFF.

This sequence joins TRBV6-1 and TRBJ1-1; D remains ambiguous. Germline-derived CDR1 and CDR2 are MNHNS and SASEGT. V lost 4 bases and J 1 base, leaving 7 bases between the germline ends. The CDR3 spans 13 residues. CDR3 nucleotide sequence: TGTGCCAGCAGTGGGGTAGCGAACACTGAAGCTTTCTTT. Its protein is CASSGVANTEAFF.

The chain recombines TRBV9 with TRBJ1-3; a weak D match, TRBD1 (5 bases). Germline V gene data show CDR1 as SGDLS and CDR2 as YYNGEE. The CDR3 totals 15 residues. V gave up 2 bases and J gave up 1 base, with 10 bases separating them. The CDR3, as DNA: TGTGCCAGCAGCGTCCAGGGTGGGTCTGGAAACACCATATATTTT. It yields the protein CASSVQGGSGNTIYF.

V gene TRBV6-5 combines with J gene TRBJ1-6; possible D gene TRBD1, 5 bases. The V gene lost 5 bases and the J gene lost 4 bases, with 9 bases spanning the gap. The germline V gene has CDR1 MNHEY and CDR2 SVGAGI. This CDR3 is built from 14 residues. CDR3 sequence (DNA): TGTGCCAGCAGTACACAGGTTTATAATTCACCCCTCCACTTT. Its protein product is CASSTQVYNSPLHF.

The chain carries TRBV5-6 and TRBJ1-5, with D unclear. Trimming took off 0 bases at V and 0 bases at J, with 10 bases between the two ends. CDR1 and CDR2 (germline): SGHDT, YYEEEE. This CDR3 has 16 residues. As DNA, the CDR3 is TGTGCCAGCAGCTTGGGAATGGGCCTTAGCAATCAGCCCCAGCATTTT. This sequence encodes CASSLGMGLSNQPQHF.

J is TRBJ1-1 and V is TRBV2; D is perhaps TRBD1 (6 bases). This CDR3 is 15 amino acids long. Trimming cost V 6 bases and J 0 bases, with 14 bases left between them. Germline V gives CDR1 SNHLY, CDR2 FYNNEI. CDR3 amino acids: CASREQGHMNTEAFF. CDR3 in DNA: TGTGCCAGCAGGGAGCAGGGACATATGAACACTGAAGCTTTCTTT.

J is TRBJ2-5 and V is TRBV6-4, with D possibly being TRBD2 (6 bases). The CDR3 is 20 residues long. Between the trimmed V and J ends, which lost 2 bases and 11 bases, there was a span of 36 bases. The germline V gene encodes CDR1 MRHNA and CDR2 SNTAGT. CDR3 in DNA: TGTGCCAGCAGTGACGGGGAGGACTGTGAGGACCCGGCTCCTCTGGAGGAGCAGTACTTC. Protein product: CASSDGEDCEDPAPLEEQYF.

This chain uses TRBV10-3 with TRBJ2-1; D might be TRBD1 (5 bases). The CDR3 is 14 residues long. Germline loops: CDR1 ENHRY, CDR2 SYGVKD. The V gene lost 7 bases and the J gene lost 0 bases, with 10 bases spanning the gap. CDR3 coding DNA: TGTGCCATCAAGGAGACAGACTCCTACAATGAGCAGTTCTTC. This codes for CAIKETDSYNEQFF.

This rearrangement joins TRBV6-5 to TRBJ2-7, with D perhaps matching TRBD1 (6 bases). The CDR3 is made up of 15 amino acids. Trimming left V 2 bases short and J 3 bases short, with 14 bases between. Germline V gives CDR1 MNHEY, CDR2 SVGAGI. The CDR3 bases are TGTGCCAGCAGTTACGGCCGGCCAGGGGTCTACGAGCAGTACTTC. It encodes CASSYGRPGVYEQYF.

The chain joins TRBV19 to TRBJ2-7; 10 bases are a match to TRBD2. This CDR3 is built from 15 residues. V was clipped by 3 bases and J by 3 bases; unmatched bases: 5. Germline CDR1 is LNHDA and CDR2 is SQIVND (reference sequence). Written as DNA, the CDR3 is TGTGCCAGTAGTATTAGCCCTAGCGGGGGCTACGAGCAGTACTTC. Translation: CASSISPSGGYEQYF.

On this clone: The germline gene is not matched at one end of the junction; a read error may be the cause. The chain joins TRBV2 to TRBJ2-5, with 11 positions matching TRBD1. Germline-derived CDR1 and CDR2 are SNHLY and FYNNEI. The CDR3 runs to 11 residues. CDR3 sequence (DNA): TGTGCCAGCAGGGCTCCGGGACAGGGGGACTTC. Encoded protein: CASRAPGQGDF.

The chain uses TRBV9 and TRBJ2-1; TRBD2 matches 7 bases. V dropped 1 base and J dropped 5; count of bases not matched to a gene: 9. Germline V gene data show CDR1 as SGDLS and CDR2 as YYNGEE. The CDR3 extends over 16 amino acids. CDR3 loop: CASSVRWGGPDNEQFF. The CDR3 DNA sequence: TGTGCCAGCAGCGTACGGTGGGGGGGTCCCGACAATGAGCAGTTCTTC.

This chain links TRBV5-1 with TRBJ2-3, with D perhaps TRBD2 (6 bases). Germline CDR1 SGHRS, CDR2 YFSETQ. The germline V and J ends were trimmed by 4 bases and 1 base, with 22 bases remaining between them. This CDR3 is built from 18 residues. This chain's CDR3 is CASSPGGTQGSGTDTQYF. Written as DNA, the CDR3 is TGCGCCAGCAGCCCAGGAGGGACCCAGGGTAGCGGCACAGATACGCAGTATTTT.

J is TRBJ2-4 and V is TRBV6-5; TRBD1 is a possible D gene (7 bases). The CDR3 length is 14 residues. Germline V gene data show CDR1 as MNHEY and CDR2 as SVGAGI. Trimming stripped 3 bases from V and 8 bases from J, with 14 bases between. This CDR3 is CASSYRGPGDIQYF. The CDR3 DNA reads TGTGCCAGCAGTTATAGGGGGCCGGGGGACATTCAGTACTTC.

This clone has a single count. The V gene is TRBV7-2, the J gene TRBJ1-5, with TRBD1 identical over 8 bases. The ends lost 5 bases at V and 5 bases at J; junction bases unmatched: 8. The CDR3 runs 15 residues. CDR1 and CDR2 (germline): SGHTA, FQGNSA. CDR3 loop: CASSRRTGPDQPQHF. CDR3 DNA sequence: TGTGCCAGCAGCCGGCGGACAGGGCCGGATCAGCCCCAGCATTTT.

The chain employs TRBV2 and TRBJ2-7; tentative D call: TRBD1 (6 bases). Germline loops: CDR1 SNHLY, CDR2 FYNNEI. CDR3 size: 14 residues. The V gene lost 7 bases and the J gene lost 0 bases, with 13 bases spanning the gap. The CDR3 coding sequence is TGTGCCAGCAAATACCGGGACATCTCCTACGAGCAGTACTTC. It specifies CASKYRDISYEQYF.

Concerning this clone itself: At one end the junction does not follow the germline gene, possibly because of a read error. The V gene is TRBV7-9, the J gene TRBJ2-6, with D tentatively TRBD1 (5 bases). Germline V gives CDR1 SEHNR, CDR2 FQNEAQ (reference sequence). This CDR3 has 17 amino acids. CDR3 bases: TGTTCCAGCAGCCCACAGGTGGGGATTTCTGGGGCCAACGTCCTGACTTTC. Its translation: CSSSPQVGISGANVLTF.

The genes are TRBV7-3 and TRBJ2-2; possible D gene TRBD2, 6 bases. CDR3 length: 17 residues. Germline V lookup: CDR1 SGHTA, CDR2 FQGTGA. V gave up 2 bases and J gave up 4 bases, with 17 bases separating them. Here the CDR3 DNA reads TGTGCCAGCAGCTTAGTTGGGACGGGAGTAGGCACCGGGGAGCTGTTTTTT. Amino acid sequence: CASSLVGTGVGTGELFF. Combining the CDR3 with reference TRBV7-3 and TRBJ2-2 gives the whole variable domain GAGVSQTPSNKVTEKGKYVELRCDPISGHTALYWYRQSLGQGPEFLIYFQGTGAADDSGLPNDRFFAVRPEGSVSTLKIQRTERGDSAVYLCASSLVGTGVGTGELFFGEGSRLTVL.

The chain employs TRBV29-1 and TRBJ2-3; D may be TRBD1 (5 bases). Between the trimmed V and J ends, which lost 3 bases and 4 bases, there was a span of 11 bases. This CDR3 is 13 amino acids long. Germline-derived CDR1 and CDR2 are SQVTM and ANQGSEA. DNA of the CDR3: TGCAGCGTTGATACAGGCTACGCAGATACGCAGTATTTT. Protein: CSVDTGYADTQYF.

The rearrangement uses TRBV28 and TRBJ2-1; TRBD1 is a possible D gene (6 bases). The germline V gene has CDR1 MDHEN and CDR2 SYDVKM. Trimming took 11 bases from V and 4 from J, leaving 21 bases between them. The CDR3 is 15 residues long. The CDR3 is CAGTLQGGGYNEQFF. DNA of the CDR3: TGTGCCGGCACCCTTCAAGGGGGTGGATACAATGAGCAGTTCTTC.